A selection of T cell receptor beta chains follows, all from one sample in a study of cytomegalovirus exposure and HLA in healthy donors. Repertoires were generated with immunoSEQ multiplex PCR, while TCRdb's copy carries only in-frame clones and drops some. This sample has tens of thousands of clones, with 93% found just once. Source material: PBMCs. The receptors shown here come from a woman younger than 45 in good health and CMV-seropositive. Each CDR3 is given with its conserved first and last residue. Each record gives: V gene, clone size, D gene, J gene, CDR3 protein, CDR3 DNA. The D gene is left open where the match is weak. A clone size is listed for some rows: how often the clone was seen (once, few, many), or a class if it is expanded.

TRBV29-1	.	TRBD2	TRBJ2-1	CSVEGTSPAGNEQFF	TGCAGCGTTGAGGGGACTAGTCCCGCCGGCAATGAGCAGTTCTTC
TRBV7-2	.	.	TRBJ2-1	CASSLRGPGAYYNEQFF	TGTGCCAGCAGCTTAAGAGGGCCGGGCGCCTATTACAATGAGCAGTTCTTC
TRBV19	.	.	TRBJ1-2	CASNSGDYGYTF	TGTGCCAGTAACTCAGGGGACTATGGCTACACCTTC
TRBV5-6	few	.	TRBJ1-2	CASSTMPGYGYTF	TGTGCCAGCAGCACGATGCCAGGCTATGGCTACACCTTC
TRBV7-2	.	TRBD2	TRBJ2-7	CASSSAGGPVYEQYF	TGTGCCAGCAGCTCAGCGGGAGGGCCTGTCTACGAGCAGTACTTC
TRBV18	.	.	TRBJ2-3	CASSLIAPRSTDTQYF	TGTGCCAGCTCCCTCATAGCCCCACGGAGCACAGATACGCAGTATTTT
TRBV30	few	TRBD1	TRBJ2-2	CAWSFGQGAGELFF	TGTGCCTGGAGTTTTGGGCAGGGGGCCGGGGAGCTGTTTTTT
TRBV28	once	TRBD1	TRBJ2-7	CASSHVSGQPSYEQYF	TGTGCCAGCAGCCACGTATCGGGACAGCCGTCCTACGAGCAGTACTTC
TRBV7-2	.	.	TRBJ1-5	CASSLTPSNQPQHF	TGTGCCAGCAGTTTGACACCTAGCAATCAGCCCCAGCATTTT
TRBV27	.	.	TRBJ2-6	CASSPGLPGANVLTF	TGTGCCAGCAGTCCAGGGTTGCCTGGGGCCAACGTCCTGACTTTC